This TCR beta chain was retrieved from a study of T cell repertoires in cytomegalovirus infection. Study-wide background: It was recently identified HLA-C-restricted and well-studied HLA-B-restricted CMV epitopes that the study used. General study findings and limits: There were carriers of CMV plus the relevant HLA, and cumulative public TCR beta family frequency identified them. Within the response measured ex vivo, HLA-C-restricted CMV-specific TCR beta clonotypes were dominant.

This clonotype was seen a handful of times. The antigen is not known. A read error may produce the germline difference seen at one junction end. Germline CDR1 SGHDN, CDR2 FVKESK. The CDR3 is 14 amino acids. TCRdb independently ran MiXCR on the reads; one entry per CDR3 protein. The sample lists approximately 390,000 distinct CDR3 sequences; approximately 35% were seen once. This chain links TRBV14 with TRBJ1-1, with 10 bases aligning to TRBD1. The specimen was cultured PBMCs, collected from culture after CMV antigen stimulation. This sequence originates from a human donor in good health (CMV status not recorded). Some clones in this sample may be carry-over from other donors' samples. The CDR3 reads CASSQGGTGAGLAF. As DNA, the CDR3 is TGTGCCAGCAGCCAAGGAGGGACAGGGGCCGGCCTCGCCTTT. Full variable domain (rest looked up from reference TRBV14 and TRBJ1-1): EAGVTQFPSHSVIEKGQTVTLRCDPISGHDNLYWYRRVMGKEIKFLLHFVKESKQDESGMPNNRFLAERTGGTYSTLKVQPAELEDSGVYFCASSQGGTGAGLAFGQGTRLTVV.